This TCR beta chain was found in a study of cytotoxic CD8 clonotypes in ibrutinib-treated CLL (dated by TCRdb to about 2021). Concerning the study at large: The cohort included about 15 treatment-naive and under 13 relapsed/refractory patients; 17 to 18 were IGHV unmutated. Cryopreserved peripheral blood mononuclear cells were collected before treatment, at response, and at either disease progression or sustained remission. An average of 255,043 productive templates and around 100,000 productive rearrangements was obtained per sample. All remission and progressive disease samples were collected while patients were still receiving ibrutinib. Samples at response were collected after a median of approximately twelve months of treatment, with a range of about 6 to 40 months. Responses were partial in roughly 24 patients and complete in 2; after median 68 months follow-up, around 15 stayed in remission and roughly twelve progressed. Of the approximately 86 participants in the trial, 25 to 30 had longitudinal samples available. The full study reports these points: Public clonotypes were rare and either shrank or stayed stable during treatment, and the rise in clonality at ibrutinib response reflected expansion of private clonotypes. Lymph node repertoires were not examined, and the timing of sampling was not matched between patients in sustained remission and those whose disease progressed. Clonality increased at ibrutinib response, stayed stable in sustained remission, and fell back toward baseline at progression. At baseline, clonality was higher than in age-matched healthy donors and showed a strong correlation with circulating CD8+ T-cell counts.

For TCR beta library preparation, around 2 micrograms of genomic DNA were isolated from cryopreserved PBMCs. Longitudinal blood samples from CLL patients on ibrutinib monotherapy underwent high-throughput TCR beta sequencing. Patients were enrolled in a phase 2 open-label single-center ibrutinib monotherapy trial. The goal of deep resolution MiSeq sequencing was a depth between 1 in 1 million and 1 in 200,000 T cells, and coverage averaged 10x per clonotype. The immunoSEQ hsTCRB Kit was used to generate TCR beta libraries. Under the source paper's analysis protocol: ImmunoSEQ Data Assistant and ImmunoSEQ Analyzer were used for data analysis, and V, D and J genes were assigned according to IMGT definitions. Clonality, which ranges from 0 to 1, was calculated by subtracting the normalized Shannon entropy of productive rearrangement frequencies from one. Public clonotype analysis was restricted to overrepresented clonotypes comprising at least 0.05% of each patient's repertoire. About a dozen age-matched healthy donor repertoires from immuneACCESS served as clonality controls. Not all clones reach the TCRdb copy of this immuneACCESS table, which keeps in-frame sequences only. Checked studies attribute under half of the gap to unresolved V genes and leave the rest unexplained. V, J and clone size are taken as reported in that table, and D and trimming were inferred from the DNA itself. This sample holds over 140,000 clones; around 84% were observed only once. The top ten clones comprise about 7.4% of the sample.

In the case of this clone: Its specific antigen is unknown. Base qualities were left out, and no much larger clone turns up one base away.

Deletion took 4 bases off V and 8 bases off J, with a span of 15 bases between the germline ends. The germline V gene yields MRHNA for CDR1 and SNTAGT for CDR2. Reading from cysteine to phenylalanine, the CDR3 counts 14 amino acids. Just CDR3 DNA is preserved here, 42 bases in frame from base 1. This receptor was obtained from a human donor with chronic lymphocytic leukemia. Sequencing was performed on PBMCs, taken after 36 months of ibrutinib treatment. Recombination connected TRBV6-4 to TRBJ2-1, with the D gene too uncertain to name. The CDR3 in this case is CASSVPAGVDEQFF. The nucleotide sequence reads as follows: TGTGCCAGCAGTGTTCCAGCTGGGGTTGATGAGCAGTTCTTC.